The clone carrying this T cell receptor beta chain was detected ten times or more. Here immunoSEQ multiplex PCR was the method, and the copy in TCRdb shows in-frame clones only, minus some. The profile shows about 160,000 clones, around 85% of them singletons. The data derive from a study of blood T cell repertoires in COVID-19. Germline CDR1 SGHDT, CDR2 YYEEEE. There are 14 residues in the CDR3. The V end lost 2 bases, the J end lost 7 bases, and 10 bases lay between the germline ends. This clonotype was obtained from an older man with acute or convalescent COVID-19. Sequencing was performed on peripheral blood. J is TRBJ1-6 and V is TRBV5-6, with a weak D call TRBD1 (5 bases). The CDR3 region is CASSLWGGNSPLHF. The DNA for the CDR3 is TGTGCCAGCAGCTTATGGGGGGGAAATTCACCCCTCCACTTT.